This T cell receptor beta chain came from a study of blood T cells in healthy people across ages. Study-level points and caveats: Estimates based on one million T cells were treated as lower bounds.

Total RNA extraction produced at least 5.5 micrograms (per sample) for the study. Notes on this clonotype: Its antigen is undetermined.

A second PCR of roughly 6 to 12 cycles used a sample-barcoded 5' primer and a J-beta primer mix. A tag from a template-switch adaptor with 12 random nucleotides marked each cDNA molecule. TCRdb fed the 5' RACE reads into MiXCR, producing one record per CDR3 protein. Of about 1,500,000 distinct CDR3 sequences listed, over 25% are singletons. The V gene's germline CDR1 is SGHRS and CDR2 YFSETQ. The CDR3 is 14 residues long. V gave up 0 bases and J gave up 8 bases, with 14 bases separating them. The clonotype was recovered from a woman aged 25 to 39 in good health. The chain combines TRBV5-1 with TRBJ1-2; D is ambiguous. What was sequenced was blood. The CDR3 is CASSLEPINRGYTF. CDR3 nucleotides: TGCGCCAGCAGCTTGGAACCAATCAATCGGGGCTACACCTTC.